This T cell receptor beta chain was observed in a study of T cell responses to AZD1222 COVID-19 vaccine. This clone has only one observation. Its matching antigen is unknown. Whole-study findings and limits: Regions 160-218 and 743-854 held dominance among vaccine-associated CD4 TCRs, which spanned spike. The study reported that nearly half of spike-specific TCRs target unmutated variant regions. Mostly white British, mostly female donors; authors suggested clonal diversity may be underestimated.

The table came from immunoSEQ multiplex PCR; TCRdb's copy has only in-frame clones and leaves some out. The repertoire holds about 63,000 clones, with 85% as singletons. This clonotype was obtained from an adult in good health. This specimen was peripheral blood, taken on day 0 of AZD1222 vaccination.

CDR3 amino acids: CASSISQGFEAFF. The CDR3 bases are TGTGCCAGTAGTATATCCCAGGGCTTTGAAGCTTTCTTT. The gene calls are TRBV19 and TRBJ1-1, with D perhaps matching TRBD1 (5 bases). The CDR3 runs 13 residues. Germline V CDR1 and CDR2: LNHDA, SQIVND (reference sequence). Between the trimmed V and J ends, which lost 2 bases and 7 bases, there was a span of 11 bases.